The 25 T cell receptor beta chains reported below all come from one sample, sequenced in a study of T cells after yellow fever vaccination. TCRdb re-analysed the 5' RACE reads in MiXCR, keeping a single row per CDR3 protein. The table shows about 310,000 distinct CDR3 sequences, with about 3.5% occurring only once. This sample comprised PBMCs, obtained on the day of the yellow fever booster vaccination. Every receptor here comes from a man aged 18 to 29 who received the YFV17D yellow fever vaccine.

This clonotype was seen many times. The rearrangement links TRBV5-1 to TRBJ2-7; unclear D gene. V was clipped by 3 bases and J by 2 bases, with 15 bases between them. Germline V lookup: CDR1 SGHRS, CDR2 YFSETQ. The CDR3 contains 15 residues. CDR3 sequence: CASSSDLSPAYEQYF. CDR3 nucleotide sequence: TGCGCCAGCAGCTCCGATCTTTCTCCTGCCTACGAGCAGTACTTC.

This clonotype was recorded at least ten times. In nucleotides, the CDR3 is TGCAGCGTTGAAGATCAGGCGGAGACCCAGTACTTC. Translation: CSVEDQAETQYF. The chain carries TRBV29-1 and TRBJ2-5, with D unresolved. This CDR3 region has 12 residues. Trimming cost V 0 bases and J 5 bases, with 7 bases left between them. Germline V lookup: CDR1 SQVTM, CDR2 ANQGSEA. The complete variable domain, with remaining parts taken from reference TRBV29-1 and TRBJ2-5, reads SAVISQKPSRDICQRGTSLTIQCQVDSQVTMMFWYRQQPGQSLTLIATANQGSEATYESGFVIDKFPISRPNLTFSTLTVSNMSPEDSSIYLCSVEDQAETQYFGPGTRLLVL.

Ten or more counts support this clonotype. The chain joins TRBV7-2 to TRBJ2-2; D tentatively reads TRBD1 or TRBD2 (5 bases each). Trimming took 5 bases from V and 5 from J, leaving 18 bases between them. The germline V gene encodes CDR1 SGHTA and CDR2 FQGNSA. The CDR3 extends over 16 amino acids. For the CDR3, the DNA is TGTGCCAGCAGCCCCAGACAGTTCGGGGTGACCGGGGAGCTGTTTTTT. The encoded protein is CASSPRQFGVTGELFF. The full variable domain, its missing parts supplied by reference TRBV7-2 and TRBJ2-2, is GAGVSQSPSNKVTEKGKDVELRCDPISGHTALYWYRQSLGQGLEFLIYFQGNSAPDKSGLPSDRFSAERTGGSVSTLTIQRTQQEDSAVYLCASSPRQFGVTGELFFGEGSRLTVL.

This clonotype was recorded a few times. The chain recombines TRBV5-1 with TRBJ2-2; 10 bases are shared with TRBD2. The CDR3 length is 16 residues. Germline assignment: CDR1 SGHRS and CDR2 YFSETQ. Trimming cost V 5 bases and J 8 bases; bases outside gene matches: 12. The CDR3 DNA sequence: TGCGCCAGCAGATATGCAGCGGGGGGGCCATTTGGGGAGCTGTTTTTT. This translates into CASRYAAGGPFGELFF. Combining the CDR3 with reference TRBV5-1 and TRBJ2-2 gives the whole variable domain KAGVTQTPRYLIKTRGQQVTLSCSPISGHRSVSWYQQTPGQGLQFLFEYFSETQRNKGNFPGRFSGRQFSNSRSEMNVSTLELGDSALYLCASRYAAGGPFGELFFGEGSRLTVL.

This clonotype appeared many times. The rearrangement links TRBV5-1 to TRBJ2-2; 7 bases match TRBD2. V shed 3 bases, J shed 6 bases, and the junction held 8 bases outside the gene matches. From germline, CDR1 is SGHRS and CDR2 YFSETQ. This CDR3 has 15 residues. In DNA form, the CDR3 reads TGCGCCAGCAGCTGGTTCTCGGGGGGTTCCGGGGAGCTGTTTTTT. Translated, it gives CASSWFSGGSGELFF.

This clonotype was counted ten times or more. V and J are TRBV15 and TRBJ1-1, with D hard to call. Germline V gene data show CDR1 as LNHNV and CDR2 as YYDKDF (reference sequence). V lost 0 bases and J lost 1, with 6 bases in between. The CDR3 loop spans 14 amino acids. CDR3 sequence: CATSRDLGNTEAFF. The DNA for the CDR3 is TGTGCCACCAGCAGAGATTTGGGGAACACTGAAGCTTTCTTT.

In its sample, this clonotype was seen many times. The CDR3 here is CASSQERAVAGQHSYNEQFF. The CDR3 region has the DNA TGCGCCAGCAGCCAAGAGAGGGCGGTAGCGGGGCAACACTCCTACAATGAGCAGTTCTTC. The chain is built from TRBV4-3 and TRBJ2-1; 8 bases fit TRBD2. This CDR3 spans 20 amino acids. Looked up from germline, CDR1 is LGHNA and CDR2 is YSLEER. J gave up 0 bases and V 0 bases, and 13 bases lay outside the gene matches.

Only a few counts were recorded for this clonotype. J is TRBJ2-1 and V is TRBV4-1, with 8 nucleotides matching TRBD1. The CDR3 is made up of 19 amino acids. Germline assignment: CDR1 MGHRA and CDR2 YSYEKL. V lost 0 bases to trimming and J lost 7 bases; unmatched junction nucleotides: 17. The CDR3 DNA sequence: TGCGCCAGCAGCCAAGATGGGTTGGACAGGGTTATTACTAGGAATGAGCAGTTCTTC. It codes for CASSQDGLDRVITRNEQFF.

Many counts were recorded for this clonotype. This chain joins TRBV5-1 and TRBJ1-1; D is undetermined. V gave up 5 bases and J gave up 3 bases, with 14 bases separating them. The CDR3 is 14 amino acids. Per germline, CDR1 SGHRS and CDR2 YFSETQ. Here the CDR3 DNA reads TGCGCCAGCAGTTCGCAAGGCGGGGACACTGAAGCTTTCTTT. Its translation: CASSSQGGDTEAFF.

J is TRBJ2-5 and V is TRBV29-1; D is uncertain. Germline CDR1 and CDR2: SQVTM and ANQGSEA. V was pared by 7 bases and J by 9 bases, with 12 bases between. The CDR3 loop spans 10 amino acids. The CDR3 protein is CSAAEQAQYF. For the CDR3, the DNA is TGCAGCGCGGCGGAGCAGGCCCAGTACTTC.

The chain is built from TRBV7-2 and TRBJ1-2, with 7 bases lining up with TRBD1. V lost 3 bases to trimming and J lost 7 bases; unmatched junction nucleotides: 8. The CDR3 is made up of 14 amino acids. The germline V gene has CDR1 SGHTA and CDR2 FQGNSA. The CDR3: CASSFTGTAFGYTF. CDR3 sequence (DNA): TGTGCCAGCAGCTTTACCGGGACAGCTTTTGGCTACACCTTC. Full variable domain (rest looked up from reference TRBV7-2 and TRBJ1-2): GAGVSQSPSNKVTEKGKDVELRCDPISGHTALYWYRQSLGQGLEFLIYFQGNSAPDKSGLPSDRFSAERTGGSVSTLTIQRTQQEDSAVYLCASSFTGTAFGYTFGSGTRLTVV.

The CDR3 sequence is CASSWGGGPNTEAFF. CDR3 sequence (DNA): TGCGCCAGCAGCTGGGGTGGGGGGCCGAACACTGAAGCTTTCTTT. V usage is TRBV5-1 and J usage is TRBJ1-1, with TRBD1 as a possible D gene (6 bases). The V gene lost 3 bases and the J gene lost 1 base, with 13 bases spanning the gap. Germline-derived CDR1 and CDR2 are SGHRS and YFSETQ. This CDR3 comprises 15 residues.

The chain combines TRBV6-5 with TRBJ2-7, with 7 nucleotides matching TRBD1. The V gene's germline CDR1 is MNHEY and CDR2 SVGAGI. The CDR3 contains 12 residues. The J segment lost 2 bases and the V segment lost 8 bases, leaving 3 bases of the junction unmatched. The CDR3 loop reads CASRDRTYEQYF. DNA for the CDR3: TGTGCCAGCCGGGACAGAACCTACGAGCAGTACTTC.

The table lists this clonotype with a few counts. V is TRBV7-9 and J is TRBJ2-4, with 13 bases identical to TRBD2. The CDR3 is 17 residues long. V gave up 4 bases and J gave up 1 base; unmatched junction bases: 4. In germline, CDR1 is SEHNR, CDR2 FQNEAQ (reference sequence). The CDR3 here is CASSSGTSGAAKNIQYF. For the CDR3, the DNA is TGTGCCAGCAGCTCGGGGACTAGCGGGGCGGCCAAAAACATTCAGTACTTC.

Regarding this clonotype: A read error may explain this, as a much larger clone is one base away. The CDR3 spells CATRQQGVTDNEQFF. The CDR3 nucleotides read TGTGCCACCAGGCAACAGGGGGTAACGGACAATGAGCAGTTCTTC. V gene TRBV10-3 combines with J gene TRBJ2-1, with TRBD1 matching 8 bases. V trimming: 10 bases; J trimming: 5 bases; junction bases outside the gene matches: 13. CDR3 length equals 15 residues. Germline V lookup: CDR1 ENHRY, CDR2 SYGVKD.

This sequence joins TRBV7-2 and TRBJ2-1, with TRBD2 matching over 11 bases. Per the germline V gene, CDR1 is SGHTA and CDR2 is FQGNSA. CDR3 length: 17 amino acids. V gave up 4 bases and J gave up 3 bases; unmatched junction bases: 8. The CDR3 coding sequence is TGTGCCAGCAGCTCATTTTATACTAGCGGGGGCTACAATGAGCAGTTCTTC. It yields the protein CASSSFYTSGGYNEQFF.

This rearrangement joins TRBV6-5 to TRBJ1-6; no clear D gene. CDR1 and CDR2 from the germline V gene are MNHEY and SVGAGI. The ends were cut back, 0 bases at V and 8 bases at J, with 11 bases in the middle. The CDR3 covers 15 residues. CDR3 amino acids: CASSYSTGGHSPLHF. The CDR3 DNA sequence: TGTGCCAGCAGTTACTCGACGGGCGGGCATTCACCCCTCCACTTT.

The chain combines TRBV11-3 with TRBJ2-1, with D unclear. Looked up from germline, CDR1 is SGHNT and CDR2 is YENEEA. V was pared by 5 bases and J by 8 bases, with 13 bases between. The CDR3 runs 13 residues. In DNA, the CDR3 is TGTGCCAGCAGCAACTTGCGGTGGGATGAGCAGTTCTTC. It encodes CASSNLRWDEQFF. The full variable domain, with the rest looked up from reference TRBV11-3 and TRBJ2-1, is EAGVVQSPRYKIIEKKQPVAFWCNPISGHNTLYWYLQNLGQGPELLIRYENEEAVDDSQLPKDRFSAERLKGVDSTLKIQPAELGDSAVYLCASSNLRWDEQFFGPGTRLTVL.

The genes are TRBV24-1 and TRBJ2-4; perhaps D is TRBD1 or TRBD2 (6 bases each). The germline V gene encodes CDR1 KGHDR and CDR2 SFDVKD. The CDR3 contains 18 residues. With 5 bases removed from V and 4 bases from J, the gap between germline ends came to 23 bases. CDR3 sequence (DNA): TGTGCCACCAGTGGCCGGGGGCGGAGATGGGTCGGTAAAAACATTCAGTACTTC. Translating it yields CATSGRGRRWVGKNIQYF.

This clonotype was picked up many times. The chain couples TRBV7-2 to TRBJ1-5; unclear D gene. The V and J ends lost 3 bases and 4 bases respectively, with 10 bases between them. Germline CDR1 and CDR2: SGHTA and FQGNSA. This CDR3 contains 14 residues. The CDR3 region is CASSFMGSNQPQHF. The CDR3 DNA is TGTGCCAGCAGCTTCATGGGCTCGAATCAGCCCCAGCATTTT.

This clonotype was seen more than once but under ten times. The J gene is TRBJ2-1, the V gene TRBV11-3, with 8 positions matching TRBD2. V was pared by 10 bases and J by 7 bases, with 12 bases of the junction left unmatched. CDR1 and CDR2 (germline): SGHNT, YENEEA. The CDR3 is 14 residues long. The CDR3 region is CATSRGGGMNEQFF. The CDR3 DNA follows: TGTGCCACCTCCCGTGGCGGGGGGATGAATGAGCAGTTCTTC. The full variable domain, rest sourced from reference TRBV11-3 and TRBJ2-1, is EAGVVQSPRYKIIEKKQPVAFWCNPISGHNTLYWYLQNLGQGPELLIRYENEEAVDDSQLPKDRFSAERLKGVDSTLKIQPAELGDSAVYLCATSRGGGMNEQFFGPGTRLTVL.

This clonotype was seen ten or more times. The rearrangement links TRBV9 to TRBJ2-2, with 7 bases matching TRBD2. Per the germline V gene, CDR1 is SGDLS and CDR2 is YYNGEE. Trimming took 0 bases from V and 6 from J; bases not matched to a gene: 8. There are 16 residues in the CDR3. As DNA, the CDR3 is TGTGCCAGCAGCGTAGACGGGGGGTATTCGGCCGGGGAGCTGTTTTTT. Encoded protein: CASSVDGGYSAGELFF.

This clonotype occurred a few times. This chain joins TRBV10-3 and TRBJ2-2; D is perhaps TRBD1 or TRBD2 (5 bases each). V was pared by 8 bases and J by 2 bases, with 15 bases between. Germline loops: CDR1 ENHRY, CDR2 SYGVKD. The CDR3 is 15 amino acids. The CDR3 reads CAIGASGANTGELFF. DNA of the CDR3: TGTGCCATCGGGGCTTCCGGGGCCAACACCGGGGAGCTGTTTTTT.

The chain is built from TRBV5-4 and TRBJ2-7; weak D call: TRBD1 (6 bases). The germline gives CDR1 SGHNT, CDR2 YYREEE (reference sequence). The CDR3 sequence is 15 residues long. Trimming took 4 bases from V and 1 from J, leaving 15 bases between them. The CDR3 DNA is TGTGCCAGCAGCCGTCGGACAGTTCAGTCCTACGAGCAGTACTTC. Translated, it gives CASSRRTVQSYEQYF.

This clonotype has just a few counts. The chain couples TRBV6-1 to TRBJ2-5; D remains unclear. This CDR3 contains 15 residues. The germline V and J ends were trimmed by 3 bases and 6 bases, with 17 bases remaining between them. Germline CDR1 is MNHNS and CDR2 is SASEGT. The CDR3 DNA reads TGTGCCAGCAGTGACCAGGCTTTCTTTTCAAAGACCCAGTACTTC. Its translation is CASSDQAFFSKTQYF.